Listed here are 10 T cell receptor beta chains from one sample, sequenced in a study of brain metastases from non-small cell lung cancer. Measured with immunoSEQ multiplex PCR; TCRdb has only the in-frame clones, and not every one. The table lists about 1,200 clones, 70% to 90% of them singletons. The specimen sequenced was tumor-adjacent normal tissue. These receptors came from a donor at least 40 years old with non-small cell lung cancer.

The chain recombines TRBV2 with TRBJ2-7; 13 nucleotides agree with TRBD2. Germline loops: CDR1 SNHLY, CDR2 FYNNEI. CDR3 length: 18 residues. Germline trimming cut 6 bases from V and 3 bases from J; bases unmatched to any gene: 14. This CDR3 is CASRPGLAGLTPNYEQYF. CDR3 bases: TGTGCCAGCAGGCCGGGACTAGCGGGGCTCACTCCGAACTACGAGCAGTACTTC.

The chain carries TRBV7-8 and TRBJ1-2; no reliable D call. CDR1 is SGHVS and CDR2 is FQNEAQ in the germline V gene. This CDR3 spans 14 amino acids. V dropped 1 base and J dropped 4 bases, with 10 bases sitting between them. The CDR3 region is CASSLGEGFYGYTF. The CDR3 DNA is TGTGCCAGCAGCTTAGGGGAGGGATTCTATGGCTACACCTTC.

The rearrangement uses TRBV6-5 and TRBJ2-1; D is uncertain. With 6 bases removed from V and 10 bases from J, the gap between germline ends came to 16 bases. Germline CDR1 is MNHEY and CDR2 is SVGAGI. The CDR3 is 13 amino acids. Here the CDR3 DNA reads TGTGCCAGCAGAGACCTGGGCCCCGCGGAGCAGTTCTTC. Protein product: CASRDLGPAEQFF.

This chain's CDR3 is CASSPPRVPGLYTGELFF. DNA of the CDR3: TGTGCCAGCTCACCACCACGGGTACCGGGACTTTACACCGGGGAGCTGTTTTTT. The genes are TRBV18 and TRBJ2-2; D is possibly TRBD2 (6 bases). The CDR3 loop spans 18 amino acids. V lost 0 bases and J 3 bases, leaving 17 bases between the germline ends. Germline CDR1 KGHSH, CDR2 LQKENI.

The V and J genes are TRBV15 and TRBJ1-4, with D hard to call. CDR1 is LNHNV, CDR2 YYDKDF, per germline (reference sequence). This CDR3 region has 13 residues. V dropped 0 bases and J dropped 5 bases, with 4 bases sitting between them. Here the CDR3 reads CATSRDQNEKLFF. The DNA of the CDR3 is TGTGCCACCAGCAGAGATCAGAATGAAAAACTGTTTTTT.

The chain couples TRBV19 to TRBJ2-2; D is unresolved. The CDR3 is 13 amino acids. Germline values: CDR1 LNHDA, CDR2 SQIVND (reference sequence). V gave up 4 bases and J gave up 0 bases, with 3 bases separating them. This CDR3 is CASSNPNTGELFF. The CDR3 region has the DNA TGTGCCAGTAGTAACCCGAACACCGGGGAGCTGTTTTTT.

This rearrangement joins TRBV6-5 to TRBJ1-1; D is possibly TRBD1 (5 bases). The CDR3 runs to 15 residues. Germline values: CDR1 MNHEY, CDR2 SVGAGI. Deletions cut 0 bases from V and 1 base from J, with 9 bases between. The CDR3 bases are TGTGCCAGCAGTTACTCACAGGCCCCGAACACTGAAGCTTTCTTT. Translation gives CASSYSQAPNTEAFF.

A few counts support this clone. Other nucleotide sequences from this sample produce the same CDR3. The chain has TRBV9 and TRBJ2-3; the D call may be TRBD1 or TRBD2 (5 bases each). The germline gives CDR1 SGDLS, CDR2 YYNGEE. V lost 6 bases and J lost 3, with 11 bases in between. The CDR3 runs to 13 residues. DNA of the CDR3: TGTGCCAGCACCCCTGGGGGAACAGATACGCAGTATTTT. Translated, it gives CASTPGGTDTQYF.

This clone was observed a handful of times. The chain couples TRBV3-1 (or the pseudogene TRBV3-2) to TRBJ2-1; D may be TRBD2 (5 bases). V gave up 1 base and J gave up 5 bases, with 15 bases separating them. This CDR3 is built from 16 residues. The germline gives CDR1 LGHDT, CDR2 YNNKEL (reference sequence). The CDR3, as DNA: TGTGCCAGCAGCCAAGGGACTCCTACAACTAACAATGAGCAGTTCTTC. This sequence encodes CASSQGTPTTNNEQFF.

The chain recombines TRBV4-1 with TRBJ2-3, with 10 bases that match TRBD1. CDR1 is MGHRA, CDR2 YSYEKL, per germline. The CDR3 is made up of 16 amino acids. Trimming removed 4 bases from V and 4 bases from J; junction bases left unmatched: 8. The CDR3: CASSPTGGGWADTQYF. The CDR3 bases are TGCGCCAGCAGCCCGACAGGGGGCGGATGGGCAGATACGCAGTATTTT.